Presented here are 19 T cell receptor beta chains from one specimen sequenced in a study of tumor and adjacent non-tumor tissue in lung cancer. A modified ARM-PCR protocol with three rounds of nested PCR amplified TCRbeta. One entry per CDR3 protein, called by TCRdb with MiXCR from the multiplex PCR reads. The sample has tens of thousands of distinct CDR3 sequences; 55% to 75% are singletons. No cell sorting was done before RNA was extracted from the tissue. The sample taken for sequencing was lung tumor tissue. The source is a man aged 50 or older with non-small cell lung cancer.

The V gene is TRBV20-1, the J gene TRBJ2-3; 9 nucleotides align to TRBD2. Germline CDR1 reads DFQATT; CDR2 reads SNEGSKA (reference sequence). This CDR3 comprises 14 residues. Germline trimming cut 5 bases from V and 0 bases from J; bases unmatched to any gene: 3. CDR3 bases: TGCAGTGCTGATCTAGCGGGGAGCACAGATACGCAGTATTTT. As protein: CSADLAGSTDTQYF.

Details on this clonotype: A read error may explain this, as a much larger clone is one base away. The CDR3 end shows no conserved phenylalanine or tryptophan, and so a read error is likely. CDR3 sequence (DNA): TGTGCCAGCAGTTACTCCGCCCTCTATAATTCACCCCTCCACTCT. Translating gives CASSYSALYNSPLHS. V usage is TRBV6-5 and J usage is TRBJ1-6; no firm D call. The CDR3 covers 15 residues. V was trimmed by 0 bases and J by 3 bases, leaving 6 bases between them. Germline lookup yields CDR1 MNHEY and CDR2 SVGAGI.

Remarks on this clonotype: Compared with germline, one end of the junction differs, possibly owing to a read error. The chain carries TRBV7-8 and TRBJ2-3; D is ambiguous. This CDR3 has 14 amino acids. Germline CDR1 SGHVS, CDR2 FQNEAQ. The CDR3 DNA follows: TGTGTCAGCTGGCCGGGTCCAAACACAGATACGCAGTATTTT. This sequence encodes CVSWPGPNTDTQYF.

The rearrangement joins TRBV6-5 to TRBJ2-5; TRBD1 agrees at 7 bases. The ends lost 9 bases at V and 4 bases at J; junction bases unmatched: 14. Per the germline V gene, CDR1 is MNHEY and CDR2 is SVGAGI. CDR3 length: 15 amino acids. CDR3 in amino acids: CARRMEEGAGETQYF. The CDR3 bases are TGTGCCAGGAGGATGGAAGAGGGGGCAGGAGAGACCCAGTACTTC.

The gene calls are TRBV2 and TRBJ2-5; TRBD2 aligns across 7 bases. V lost 6 bases to trimming and J lost 4 bases; unmatched junction nucleotides: 14. Germline loops: CDR1 SNHLY, CDR2 FYNNEI. The CDR3 runs to 16 residues. CDR3 nucleotides: TGTGCCAGCAGCTTTGGGACTAAACCCCGACCAGAGACCCAGTACTTC. As protein: CASSFGTKPRPETQYF.

With respect to this clonotype: This CDR3 fails to terminate in the conserved phenylalanine or tryptophan, so it likely reflects a read error. This rearrangement joins TRBV11-3 to TRBJ2-3; 8 bases match TRBD2. V lost 5 bases to trimming and J lost 4 bases; unmatched junction nucleotides: 11. The germline CDR1 and CDR2 sequences are SGHNT and YENEEA. The CDR3 totals 16 residues. CDR3 DNA: TGTGCCAGCAGCCCAGGGGCTAGCGGGTTAGCAGATACGCAGTATTTA. It is translated as CASSPGASGLADTQYL.

This clonotype was observed a single time. A read error may be the cause here, since a much bigger clone is one base away. V and J are TRBV16 and TRBJ2-7; D not resolved. The CDR3 has 12 residues. Germline CDR1 is KGHSY and CDR2 is FQNENV. The CDR3 loop reads CAGSQSGYEQYF. The CDR3 DNA is TGTGCCGGCAGCCAATCAGGTTACGAGCAGTACTTC.

This clonotype has ten or more counts. The chain recombines TRBV7-9 with TRBJ2-6; no reliable D call. The germline gives CDR1 SEHNR, CDR2 FQNEAQ (reference sequence). V dropped 6 bases and J dropped 4 bases, with 13 bases sitting between them. The CDR3 is 15 amino acids. Here the CDR3 DNA reads TGTGCCAGCAGTCCTCTCGAGGCAGGGGCCAACGTCCTGACTTTC. It specifies CASSPLEAGANVLTF.

In this sample, this clonotype turned up many times. The chain links TRBV7-9 to TRBJ2-2; D ambiguous. CDR3 length: 13 residues. The germline gives CDR1 SEHNR, CDR2 FQNEAQ (reference sequence). The germline V and J ends were trimmed by 2 bases and 4 bases, with 5 bases remaining between them. The CDR3 DNA follows: TGTGCCAGCAGCTTAATGGGCACCGGGGAGCTGTTTTTT. This encodes CASSLMGTGELFF.

This clonotype has a count of ten or more. The chain couples TRBV6-6 to TRBJ1-1; tentative D call: TRBD1 (5 bases). The V end was cut by 8 bases, the J end by 0 bases, with 10 bases between. CDR3 length: 13 amino acids. Germline CDR1 MNHNY, CDR2 SVGAGI (reference sequence). The CDR3: CASVGTVNTEAFF. CDR3 bases: TGTGCCAGCGTCGGGACCGTGAACACTGAAGCTTTCTTT.

J is TRBJ2-7 and V is TRBV28; TRBD1 matches at 8 bases. In germline, CDR1 is MDHEN, CDR2 SYDVKM. V shed 6 bases and J 2 bases; nucleotides not matched to a gene: 6. The CDR3 has 14 amino acids. The CDR3 sequence: CASSPGQAPYEQYF. CDR3 nucleotides: TGTGCCAGCAGCCCGGGACAGGCCCCCTACGAGCAGTACTTC.

CDR3 in amino acids: CASSELAGLYEQYF. The CDR3, as DNA: TGTGCCAGCAGTGAACTAGCGGGGCTTTACGAGCAGTACTTC. The rearrangement links TRBV2 to TRBJ2-7; 9 positions match TRBD2. The V gene's germline CDR1 is SNHLY and CDR2 FYNNEI. CDR3 length equals 14 residues. Losses at the gene ends were 2 bases for V and 4 bases for J; bases not matched to a gene: 3.

V gene TRBV29-1 combines with J gene TRBJ2-7, with D unresolved. V lost 6 bases, J lost 0 bases, and 9 bases lay in between. The CDR3 covers 12 residues. Germline CDR1 is SQVTM and CDR2 is ANQGSEA. The CDR3 reads CSVTIDSYEQYF. CDR3 DNA sequence: TGCAGCGTGACAATTGACTCCTACGAGCAGTACTTC.

This clonotype was detected a few times. The junction departs from germline at one end; a sequencing error may be responsible. V usage is TRBV20-1 and J usage is TRBJ2-3; D is undetermined. This CDR3 has 14 residues. Germline V gene lookup returns CDR1 DFQATT and CDR2 SNEGSKA (reference sequence). CDR3 loop: CSAASLEDVDTRYF. For the CDR3, the DNA is TGCAGTGCTGCTAGTTTGGAAGACGTAGATACGCGGTATTTT.

About this clonotype: Relative to the germline gene, one junction end is altered; a read error may explain this. The V call is TRBV12-3 or TRBV12-4, the J call TRBJ1-6; no reliable D call. CDR3 length equals 14 residues. CDR3 DNA sequence: TGTGTCAGCAGTTTGGGGTCCTATAATTCACCCCTCCACTTT. Translated, it gives CVSSLGSYNSPLHF.

With regard to this clonotype: Its ends do not fully match the called genes, so a read error is possible. V gene TRBV6-6 combines with J gene TRBJ2-7; perhaps TRBD2 as D (5 bases). The germline V gene has CDR1 MNHNY and CDR2 SVGAGI (reference sequence). CDR3 length equals 13 residues. The CDR3 coding sequence is TGTGTCAGCAGTTACGGACTTGACTACGAGCAGTACTTC. Its translation: CVSSYGLDYEQYF.

The rearrangement links TRBV6-1 to TRBJ1-6, with unresolved D. Germline loops: CDR1 MNHNS, CDR2 SASEGT. V lost 8 bases and J 7 bases, leaving 12 bases between the germline ends. The CDR3 consists of 13 residues. The chain's CDR3 is CASFSPGNSPLHF. The DNA of the CDR3 is TGTGCCAGCTTTTCACCGGGCAATTCACCCCTCCACTTT.

The count of this clonotype is one. A read error may be the cause here, since a much bigger clone is one base away. V and J are TRBV6-1 and TRBJ2-7; TRBD2 agrees at 10 bases. Germline CDR1 MNHNS, CDR2 SASEGT. The CDR3 covers 14 residues. The V segment lost 10 bases and the J segment 3 bases; nucleotides outside the gene matches: 9. The CDR3 here is CATTDTSGNYEQYF. The CDR3 nucleotides read TGTGCCACCACCGACACTAGCGGGAACTACGAGCAGTACTTC.

On this clonotype: This may be a read error: a much more frequent sequence differs by one nucleotide. V and J are TRBV6-1 and TRBJ1-2, with 9 bases fitting TRBD1. The CDR3 loop spans 13 amino acids. CDR1 is MNHNS, CDR2 SASEGT, per germline. The CDR3 coding sequence is TGTGCCAGCAGCTTACAGGGGGCATATGGCTGCACCTTT. Translated, it gives CASSLQGAYGCTF.